The sequence of this T cell receptor (beta chain) was determined in a study of T cell responses to AZD1222 COVID-19 vaccine. Findings of the study overall: It was only after the peak T cell response that any repertoires were sampled.

Libraries were prepared by immunoSEQ multiplex PCR; TCRdb keeps only in-frame clonotypes and omits some of them. The sample contains approximately 170,000 clones, roughly nine tenths of which appear only once. From germline, CDR1 is MNHNS and CDR2 SASEGT. The length of the CDR3 is 15 residues. The V end was cut by 0 bases, the J end by 8 bases, with 13 bases between. This clone has more than one count but fewer than ten. The antigen is unknown. V usage is TRBV6-1 and J usage is TRBJ1-4; D might be TRBD1 (6 bases). The sample was peripheral blood, taken 28 days after the second AZD1222 dose. The clonotype was recovered from an adult who received the AZD1222 COVID-19 vaccine. CDR3 sequence (DNA): TGTGCCAGCAGTGAAGCTGTAGGGGGAGGAGAAAAACTGTTTTTT. Protein product: CASSEAVGGGEKLFF.